Ten or more counts support the clone carrying this TCR beta chain. This entry comes from a study of T-cell memory formation after mild COVID-19. The TCR alpha and TCR beta cDNA libraries, bearing sample barcodes and UMIs, were generated by 5'RACE using constant-segment primers. MiXCR, applied by TCRdb to the 5' RACE reads, yields one record per CDR3 protein. The sample lists under 700,000 distinct CDR3 sequences; just over 20% were seen once. CDR3 length: 14 amino acids. Deletions cut 4 bases from V and 0 bases from J, with 9 bases between. Sequenced input: PBMCs or a T cell subset sorted from them (not recorded which). This chain joins TRBV12-3 or TRBV12-4 and TRBJ1-1; D not certain. The receptor was derived from an adult woman who had mild COVID-19 (a few samples of this study predate the infection). Cell type and time point are not known. The DNA of the CDR3 is TGTGCCAGCAGTTGGTGGTCAATGAACACTGAAGCTTTCTTT. This gives the protein CASSWWSMNTEAFF.